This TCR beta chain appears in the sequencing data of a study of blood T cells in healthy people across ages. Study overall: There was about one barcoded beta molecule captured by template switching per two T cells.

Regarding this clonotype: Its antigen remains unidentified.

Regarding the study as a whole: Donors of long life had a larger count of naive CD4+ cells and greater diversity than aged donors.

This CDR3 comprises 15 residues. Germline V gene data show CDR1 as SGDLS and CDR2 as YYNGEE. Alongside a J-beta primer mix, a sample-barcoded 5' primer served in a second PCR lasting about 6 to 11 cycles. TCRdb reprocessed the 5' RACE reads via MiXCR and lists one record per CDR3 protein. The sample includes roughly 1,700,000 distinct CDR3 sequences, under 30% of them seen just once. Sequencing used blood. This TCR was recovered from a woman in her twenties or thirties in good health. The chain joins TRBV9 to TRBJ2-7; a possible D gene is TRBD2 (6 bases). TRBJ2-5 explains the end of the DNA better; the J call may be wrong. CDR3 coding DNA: TGTGCCAGCAGCGCGGGCGATTCTGGGGGGGAGACCCAGTACTTC. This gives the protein CASSAGDSGGETQYF.